One and the same sample provided the 20 T cell receptor beta chains below, sequenced in a study of OX40 agonist ivuxolimab in advanced cancers. The library was obtained by the immunoSEQ multiplex PCR assay. Drawn from immuneACCESS, this table holds only the in-frame rearrangements with V and J called that TCRdb kept. Clones are partly lost; checked studies trace under half to an unresolved V gene and leave the rest unexplained. This sample holds approximately 66,000 clones; 80% to 90% were observed only once. Around 0.73% of the sample is taken by the ten largest. The source was CD4+ or CD8+ T cells sorted from blood, collected in a trial of the OX40 agonist ivuxolimab. These receptor sequences come from an adult with an advanced solid tumor such as melanoma, head and neck, liver or kidney cancer.

The chain carries TRBV5-4 and TRBJ2-5, with 7 bases identical to TRBD1. Germline CDR1 reads SGHNT; CDR2 reads YYREEE (reference sequence). This CDR3 spans 14 amino acids. Trimming cost V 3 bases and J 5 bases; bases outside gene matches: 7. The CDR3 DNA sequence: TGTGCCAGCAGCTCCCCGACAGGGCTGGAGACCCAGTACTTC. Translated, it gives CASSSPTGLETQYF.

V is TRBV7-2 and J is TRBJ2-5; possible D gene TRBD1, 7 bases. V was trimmed by 5 bases and J by 2 bases, leaving 15 bases between them. This CDR3 is built from 15 residues. CDR1 and CDR2 from the germline V gene are SGHTA and FQGNSA. CDR3 DNA: TGTGCCAGCAGCCCTTACAGGGGAGGACAAGAGACCCAGTACTTC. As protein: CASSPYRGGQETQYF. The whole variable domain, remainder taken from reference TRBV7-2 and TRBJ2-5, is GAGVSQSPSNKVTEKGKDVELRCDPISGHTALYWYRQSLGQGLEFLIYFQGNSAPDKSGLPSDRFSAERTGGSVSTLTIQRTQQEDSAVYLCASSPYRGGQETQYFGPGTRLLVL.

The V call is TRBV5-1, the J call TRBJ1-4, with D possibly matching TRBD1 (6 bases). CDR1 is SGHRS and CDR2 is YFSETQ in the germline V gene. V lost 2 bases and J lost 5, with 16 bases in between. The CDR3 runs to 16 residues. The CDR3, as DNA: TGCGCCAGCAGCTTTCGACAGGTCCAAGGGAATGAAAAACTGTTTTTT. Translation gives CASSFRQVQGNEKLFF.

The chain employs TRBV7-2 and TRBJ2-5; TRBD2 matches 14 bases. The germline V gene has CDR1 SGHTA and CDR2 FQGNSA. V dropped 5 bases and J dropped 5; count of bases not matched to a gene: 7. The CDR3 consists of 16 residues. The DNA of the CDR3 is TGTGCCAGCAGCCGGGGACTAGCGGGAGTAGGGGAGACCCAGTACTTC. Its protein is CASSRGLAGVGETQYF. The full variable domain, with the rest looked up from reference TRBV7-2 and TRBJ2-5, is GAGVSQSPSNKVTEKGKDVELRCDPISGHTALYWYRQSLGQGLEFLIYFQGNSAPDKSGLPSDRFSAERTGGSVSTLTIQRTQQEDSAVYLCASSRGLAGVGETQYFGPGTRLLVL.

This clone came up many times. The chain combines TRBV28 with TRBJ1-3, with no clear D. Between the trimmed V and J ends, which lost 2 bases and 0 bases, there was a span of 5 bases. Germline V CDR1 and CDR2: MDHEN, SYDVKM. This CDR3 contains 14 residues. The CDR3 is CASSLTVSGNTIYF. In DNA, the CDR3 is TGTGCCAGCAGTTTAACCGTCTCTGGAAACACCATATATTTT.

This clone was seen once. The rearrangement uses TRBV28 and TRBJ1-1; the D is unclear. This CDR3 is 13 amino acids long. The V end was cut by 6 bases, the J end by 2 bases, with 10 bases between. The germline V gene has CDR1 MDHEN and CDR2 SYDVKM. This chain's CDR3 is CASSPITNTEAFF. The DNA for the CDR3 is TGTGCCAGCAGCCCTATAACAAACACTGAAGCTTTCTTT.

The V and J genes are TRBV2 and TRBJ1-1; a possible D gene is TRBD1 (5 bases). CDR3 length equals 13 residues. The V end lost 5 bases, the J end lost 1 base, and 8 bases lay between the germline ends. CDR1 SNHLY and CDR2 FYNNEI come from the germline V gene. The CDR3 coding sequence is TGTGCCAGCAGTTTCGGGGGGAACACTGAAGCTTTCTTT. This encodes CASSFGGNTEAFF.

CDR3 region: CASRTGQETQYF. In DNA, the CDR3 is TGCGCCAGCAGAACAGGCCAAGAGACCCAGTACTTC. The chain employs TRBV5-1 and TRBJ2-5, with D possibly being TRBD1 (5 bases). Germline V gene data show CDR1 as SGHRS and CDR2 as YFSETQ. V shed 5 bases and J shed 1 base, with 6 bases lying between them. The length of the CDR3 is 12 residues.

The rearrangement joins TRBV18 to TRBJ1-3, with D perhaps TRBD1 (6 bases). The CDR3 is 15 residues long. V shed 4 bases and J shed 0 bases, with 10 bases lying between them. Germline V gene data show CDR1 as KGHSH and CDR2 as LQKENI. This CDR3 reads CASSLTGTSGNTIYF. The CDR3 region has the DNA TGTGCCAGCTCACTTACAGGGACCTCTGGAAACACCATATATTTT.

The rearrangement links TRBV7-2 to TRBJ2-3; maybe TRBD2 (7 bases). V gave up 3 bases and J gave up 5 bases, with 12 bases separating them. The CDR3 is 14 amino acids. Germline lookup yields CDR1 SGHTA and CDR2 FQGNSA. The CDR3 sequence is CASSLGGGRDTQYF. CDR3 DNA: TGTGCCAGCAGCTTGGGGGGGGGCAGAGATACGCAGTATTTT.

The CDR3 nucleotides read TGTGCCAGCAGTCTAGCGGGTTCCTACGAGCAGTACTTC. Amino acid sequence: CASSLAGSYEQYF. The rearrangement uses TRBV6-1 and TRBJ2-7; TRBD2 matches at 8 bases. After removal of 5 bases from V and 1 base from J, the junction contained 1 base not matched to a gene. CDR3 length equals 13 residues. Germline V lookup: CDR1 MNHNS, CDR2 SASEGT.

The chain employs TRBV6-5 and TRBJ2-7; a possible D gene is TRBD2 (6 bases). The CDR3 covers 14 residues. CDR1 is MNHEY, CDR2 SVGAGI, per germline. V was cut by 7 bases and J by 0 bases, with 13 bases left in between. CDR3 in DNA: TGTGCCAGCACTAGGGACTCTAGCTCCTACGAGCAGTACTTC. Translation gives CASTRDSSSYEQYF.

The rearrangement joins TRBV10-3 to TRBJ2-6; TRBD1 agrees at 8 bases. The germline V gene has CDR1 ENHRY and CDR2 SYGVKD. Unmatched junction bases numbered 5, after V lost 6 bases and J lost 4 bases. The CDR3 loop spans 15 amino acids. CDR3 in amino acids: CAIRAGGTGANVLTF. DNA of the CDR3: TGTGCCATCAGGGCAGGGGGCACGGGGGCCAACGTCCTGACTTTC.

The chain carries TRBV5-1 and TRBJ2-3; D gene uncertain. Deletions cut 1 base from V and 5 bases from J, with 17 bases between. The germline V gene encodes CDR1 SGHRS and CDR2 YFSETQ. The CDR3 has 16 residues. The DNA for the CDR3 is TGCGCCAGCAGCTTGTCCGGCACCACCCTGGGAGATACGCAGTATTTT. It is translated as CASSLSGTTLGDTQYF. Full variable domain (rest looked up from reference TRBV5-1 and TRBJ2-3): KAGVTQTPRYLIKTRGQQVTLSCSPISGHRSVSWYQQTPGQGLQFLFEYFSETQRNKGNFPGRFSGRQFSNSRSEMNVSTLELGDSALYLCASSLSGTTLGDTQYFGPGTRLTVL.

The chain recombines TRBV7-2 with TRBJ2-5; D uncertain. The CDR3 consists of 13 residues. The germline V gene encodes CDR1 SGHTA and CDR2 FQGNSA. Trimming took 6 bases from V and 5 from J, leaving 13 bases between them. This CDR3 is CASSFIGEETQYF. In DNA, the CDR3 is TGTGCCAGCAGTTTTATCGGCGAGGAGACCCAGTACTTC.

The chain combines TRBV7-7 with TRBJ2-7; 8 positions match TRBD2. The length of the CDR3 is 14 residues. With 5 bases clipped from V and 7 bases from J, the junction kept 10 bases outside the gene matches. Germline-derived CDR1 and CDR2 are SSHAT and FNYEAQ (reference sequence). The CDR3 DNA follows: TGTGCCAGCAGCCCCGGGGGTAGCGGGATTGAGCAGTACTTC. Amino acids: CASSPGGSGIEQYF. Variable domain in full (rest from reference TRBV7-7 and TRBJ2-7): GAGVSQSPRYKVTKRGQDVTLRCDPISSHATLYWYQQALGQGPEFLTYFNYEAQPDKSGLPSDRFSAERPEGSISTLTIQRTEQRDSAMYRCASSPGGSGIEQYFGPGTRLTVT.

V usage is TRBV10-3 and J usage is TRBJ2-7, with TRBD1 identical over 7 bases. Per the germline V gene, CDR1 is ENHRY and CDR2 is SYGVKD. The trim removed 5 bases at V and 6 bases at J, leaving 7 bases unmatched. The CDR3 is 13 amino acids. CDR3 DNA: TGTGCCATCAGTTCACAGGGGAGTGGCGAGCAGTACTTC. Translation: CAISSQGSGEQYF.

The chain recombines TRBV18 with TRBJ2-7; 13 positions agree with TRBD2. The CDR3 extends over 14 amino acids. V trimming: 5 bases; J trimming: 6 bases; junction bases outside the gene matches: 4. CDR1 and CDR2 from the germline V gene are KGHSH and LQKENI. The CDR3 DNA is TGTGCCAGCTCAACTAGCGGGAGGGCCGGCGAGCAGTACTTC. The encoded protein is CASSTSGRAGEQYF.

The sample holds one count of this clone. The chain recombines TRBV2 with TRBJ1-5, with D perhaps matching TRBD1 (6 bases). The CDR3 loop spans 13 amino acids. Trimming left V 6 bases short and J 5 bases short, with 11 bases between. Germline-derived CDR1 and CDR2 are SNHLY and FYNNEI. This chain's CDR3 is CASRGQGYQPQHF. CDR3 DNA sequence: TGTGCCAGCAGGGGGCAGGGGTATCAGCCCCAGCATTTT. Using reference TRBV2 and TRBJ1-5 for the parts outside the CDR3, the full variable domain is EPEVTQTPSHQVTQMGQEVILRCVPISNHLYFYWYRQILGQKVEFLVSFYNNEISEKSEIFDDQFSVERPDGSNFTLKIRSTKLEDSAMYFCASRGQGYQPQHFGDGTRLSIL.

The chain joins TRBV27 to TRBJ2-7; tentative D call: TRBD1 (5 bases). CDR3 length: 15 residues. V was cut by 6 bases and J by 0 bases, with 15 bases left in between. Germline CDR1 and CDR2: MNHEY and SMNVEV (reference sequence). The CDR3 DNA reads TGTGCCAGCAGCTCTTGGGGCGAAAGCTCCTACGAGCAGTACTTC. Amino acid sequence: CASSSWGESSYEQYF.